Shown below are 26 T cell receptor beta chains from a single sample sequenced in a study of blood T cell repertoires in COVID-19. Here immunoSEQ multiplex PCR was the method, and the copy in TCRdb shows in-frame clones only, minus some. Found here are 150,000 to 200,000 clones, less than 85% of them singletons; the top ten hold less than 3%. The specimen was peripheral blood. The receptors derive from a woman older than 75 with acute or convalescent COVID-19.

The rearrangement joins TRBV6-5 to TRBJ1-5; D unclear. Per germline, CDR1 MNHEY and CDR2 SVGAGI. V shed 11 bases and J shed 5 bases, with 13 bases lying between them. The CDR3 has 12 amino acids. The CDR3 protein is CAHSARDQPQHF. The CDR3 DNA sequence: TGTGCCCACTCAGCGCGGGATCAGCCCCAGCATTTT.

In DNA, the CDR3 is TGCGCCAGCAGCCAAACAGGGGCAGACACCGGGGAGCTGTTTTTT. Translated: CASSQTGADTGELFF. The gene calls are TRBV5-1 and TRBJ2-2; TRBD1 agrees at 7 bases. V lost 4 bases, J lost 3 bases, and 6 bases stayed unmatched. This CDR3 is built from 15 residues. The germline V gene has CDR1 SGHRS and CDR2 YFSETQ.

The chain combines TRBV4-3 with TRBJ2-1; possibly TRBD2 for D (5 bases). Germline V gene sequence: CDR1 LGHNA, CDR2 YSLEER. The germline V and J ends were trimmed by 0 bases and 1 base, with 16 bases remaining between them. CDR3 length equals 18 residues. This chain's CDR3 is CASSQDTPFGGSYNEQFF. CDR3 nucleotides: TGCGCCAGCAGCCAAGATACCCCTTTCGGCGGGTCCTACAATGAGCAGTTCTTC.

The CDR3 nucleotides are TGTGCCAGCAGCCAAGATCCAGCGGGAGGGCCTGATGAGCAGTTCTTC. This codes for CASSQDPAGGPDEQFF. This sequence joins TRBV14 and TRBJ2-1; TRBD2 matches 10 bases. This CDR3 has 16 amino acids. Trimming cost V 0 bases and J 8 bases; bases outside gene matches: 7. From germline, CDR1 is SGHDN and CDR2 FVKESK.

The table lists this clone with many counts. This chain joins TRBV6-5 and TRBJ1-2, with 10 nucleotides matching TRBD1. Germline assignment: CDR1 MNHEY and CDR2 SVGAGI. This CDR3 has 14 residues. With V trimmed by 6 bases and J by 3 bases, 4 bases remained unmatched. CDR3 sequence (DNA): TGTGCCAGCAGAAGACAGGGGGCTGACTATGGCTACACCTTC. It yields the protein CASRRQGADYGYTF.

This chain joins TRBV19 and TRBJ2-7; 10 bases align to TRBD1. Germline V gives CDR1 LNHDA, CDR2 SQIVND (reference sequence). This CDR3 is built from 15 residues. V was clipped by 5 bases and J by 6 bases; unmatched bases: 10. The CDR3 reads CASSLLGQGVSEQYF. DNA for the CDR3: TGTGCCAGTAGTTTGCTCGGACAGGGGGTCTCCGAGCAGTACTTC.

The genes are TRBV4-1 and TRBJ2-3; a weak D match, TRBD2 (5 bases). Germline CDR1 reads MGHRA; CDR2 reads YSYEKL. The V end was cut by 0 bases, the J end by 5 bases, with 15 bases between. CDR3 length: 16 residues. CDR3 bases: TGCGCCAGCAGCCAAGAACCCACCGGGATCCTAGATACGCAGTATTTT. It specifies CASSQEPTGILDTQYF.

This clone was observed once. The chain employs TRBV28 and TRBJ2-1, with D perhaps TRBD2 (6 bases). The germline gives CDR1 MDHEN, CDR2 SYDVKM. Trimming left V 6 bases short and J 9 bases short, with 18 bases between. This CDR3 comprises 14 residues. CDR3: CASSWEARSSEQFF. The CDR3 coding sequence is TGTGCCAGCAGCTGGGAGGCCCGTTCGAGTGAGCAGTTCTTC. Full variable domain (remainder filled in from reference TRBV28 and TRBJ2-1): DVKVTQSSRYLVKRTGEKVFLECVQDMDHENMFWYRQDPGLGLRLIYFSYDVKMKEKGDIPEGYSVSREKKERFSLILESASTNQTSMYLCASSWEARSSEQFFGPGTRLTVL.

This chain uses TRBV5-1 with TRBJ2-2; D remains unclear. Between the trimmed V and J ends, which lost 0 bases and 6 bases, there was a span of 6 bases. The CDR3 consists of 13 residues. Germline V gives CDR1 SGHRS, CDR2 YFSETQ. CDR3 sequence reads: CASSLERAGELFF. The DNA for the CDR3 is TGCGCCAGCAGCTTGGAGAGAGCCGGGGAGCTGTTTTTT. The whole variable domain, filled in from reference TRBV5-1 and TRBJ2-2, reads KAGVTQTPRYLIKTRGQQVTLSCSPISGHRSVSWYQQTPGQGLQFLFEYFSETQRNKGNFPGRFSGRQFSNSRSEMNVSTLELGDSALYLCASSLERAGELFFGEGSRLTVL.

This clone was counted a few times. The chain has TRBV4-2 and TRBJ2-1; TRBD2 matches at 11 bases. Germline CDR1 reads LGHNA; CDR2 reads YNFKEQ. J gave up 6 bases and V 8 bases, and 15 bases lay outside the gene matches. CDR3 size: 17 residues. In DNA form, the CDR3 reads TGTGCCAGCGAAGGGGGAGGACTAGCGGGTATCGGCAATGAGCAGTTCTTC. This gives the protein CASEGGGLAGIGNEQFF.

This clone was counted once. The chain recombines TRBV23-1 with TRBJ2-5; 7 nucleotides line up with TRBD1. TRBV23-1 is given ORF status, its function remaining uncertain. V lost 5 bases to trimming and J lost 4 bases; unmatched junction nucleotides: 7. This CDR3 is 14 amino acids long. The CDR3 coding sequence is TGCGCCAGCAGTAATTACAGGGGCCGAGAGACCCAGTACTTC. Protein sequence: CASSNYRGRETQYF.

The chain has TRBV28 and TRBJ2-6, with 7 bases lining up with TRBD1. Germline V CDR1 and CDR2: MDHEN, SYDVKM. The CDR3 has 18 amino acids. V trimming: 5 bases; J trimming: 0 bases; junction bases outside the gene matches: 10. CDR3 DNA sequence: TGTGCCAGCAGTCCGGCACAGGGGCCCACCTCTGGGGCCAACGTCCTGACTTTC. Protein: CASSPAQGPTSGANVLTF.

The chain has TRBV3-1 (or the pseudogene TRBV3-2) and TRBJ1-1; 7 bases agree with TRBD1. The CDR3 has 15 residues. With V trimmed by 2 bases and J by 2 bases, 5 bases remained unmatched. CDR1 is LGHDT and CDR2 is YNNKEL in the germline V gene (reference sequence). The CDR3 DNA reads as TGTGCCAGCAGCCAAAGACAGGGTCTAAACACTGAAGCTTTCTTT. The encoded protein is CASSQRQGLNTEAFF.

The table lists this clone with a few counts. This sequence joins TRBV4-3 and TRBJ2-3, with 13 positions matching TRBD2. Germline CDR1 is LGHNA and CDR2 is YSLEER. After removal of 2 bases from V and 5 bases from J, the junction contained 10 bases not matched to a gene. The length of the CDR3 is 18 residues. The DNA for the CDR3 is TGCGCCAGCAGCCAAAACCCCACTAGCGGGAGGGCCAGAGATACGCAGTATTTT. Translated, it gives CASSQNPTSGRARDTQYF.

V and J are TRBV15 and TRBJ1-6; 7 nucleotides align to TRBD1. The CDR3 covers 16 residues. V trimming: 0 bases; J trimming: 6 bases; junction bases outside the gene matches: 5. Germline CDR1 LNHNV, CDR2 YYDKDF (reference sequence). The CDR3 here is CATSRDLPGGNSPLHF. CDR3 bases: TGTGCCACCAGCAGAGATCTTCCAGGGGGTAATTCACCCCTCCACTTT.

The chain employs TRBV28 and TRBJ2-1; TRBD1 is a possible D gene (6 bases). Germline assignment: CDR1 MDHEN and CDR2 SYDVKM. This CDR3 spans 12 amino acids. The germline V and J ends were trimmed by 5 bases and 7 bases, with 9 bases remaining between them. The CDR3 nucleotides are TGTGCCAGCAGTGTTCAGGGGAATGAGCAGTTCTTC. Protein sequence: CASSVQGNEQFF.

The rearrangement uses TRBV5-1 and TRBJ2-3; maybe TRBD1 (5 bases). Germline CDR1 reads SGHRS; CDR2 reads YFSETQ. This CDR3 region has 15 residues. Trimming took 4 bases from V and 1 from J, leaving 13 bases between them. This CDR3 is CASSLGVYGTDTQYF. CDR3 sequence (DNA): TGCGCCAGCAGCCTAGGGGTTTACGGCACAGATACGCAGTATTTT.

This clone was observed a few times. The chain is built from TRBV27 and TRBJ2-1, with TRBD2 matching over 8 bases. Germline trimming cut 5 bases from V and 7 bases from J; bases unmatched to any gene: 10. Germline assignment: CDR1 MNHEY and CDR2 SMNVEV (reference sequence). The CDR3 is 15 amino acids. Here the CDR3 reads CASSPRSGSGNEQFF. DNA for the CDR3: TGTGCCAGCAGTCCTCGGAGCGGGAGTGGGAATGAGCAGTTCTTC.

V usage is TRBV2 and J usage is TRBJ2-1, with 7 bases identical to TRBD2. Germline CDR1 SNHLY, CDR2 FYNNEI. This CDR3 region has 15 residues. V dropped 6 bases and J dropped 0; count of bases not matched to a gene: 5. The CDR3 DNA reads TGTGCCAGCAGCCGCAAGCGGGACTCCTACAATGAGCAGTTCTTC. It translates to CASSRKRDSYNEQFF.

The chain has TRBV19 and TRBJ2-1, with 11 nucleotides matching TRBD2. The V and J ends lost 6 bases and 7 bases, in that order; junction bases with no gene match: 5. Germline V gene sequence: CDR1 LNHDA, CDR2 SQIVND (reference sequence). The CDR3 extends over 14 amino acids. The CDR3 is CASRDLAGGNEQFF. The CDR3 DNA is TGTGCCAGTAGGGACCTAGCGGGAGGAAATGAGCAGTTCTTC.

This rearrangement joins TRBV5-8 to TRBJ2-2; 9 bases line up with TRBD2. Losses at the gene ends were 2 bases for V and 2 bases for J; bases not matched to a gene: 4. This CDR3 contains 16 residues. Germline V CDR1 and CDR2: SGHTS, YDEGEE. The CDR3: CASSFGLASNTGELFF. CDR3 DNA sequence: TGTGCCAGCAGCTTTGGACTAGCGAGTAACACCGGGGAGCTGTTTTTT.

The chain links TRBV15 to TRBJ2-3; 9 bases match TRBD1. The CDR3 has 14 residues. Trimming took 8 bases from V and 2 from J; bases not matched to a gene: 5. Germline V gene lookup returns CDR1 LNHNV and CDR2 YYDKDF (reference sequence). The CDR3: CATGTGGDTDTQYF. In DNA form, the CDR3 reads TGTGCCACCGGTACAGGGGGCGACACAGATACGCAGTATTTT.

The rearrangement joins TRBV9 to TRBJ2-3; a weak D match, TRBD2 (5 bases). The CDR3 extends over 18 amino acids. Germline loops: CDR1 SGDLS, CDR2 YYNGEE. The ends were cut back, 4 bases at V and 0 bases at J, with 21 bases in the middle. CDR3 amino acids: CASSSPYLADPSTDTQYF. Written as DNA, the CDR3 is TGTGCCAGCAGCTCCCCGTACCTAGCCGATCCCAGCACAGATACGCAGTATTTT.

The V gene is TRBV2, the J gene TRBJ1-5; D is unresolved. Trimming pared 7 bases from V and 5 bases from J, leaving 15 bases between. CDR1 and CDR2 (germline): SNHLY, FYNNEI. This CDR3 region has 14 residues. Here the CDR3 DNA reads TGTGCCAGCAACGTTGGTGGAGGATATCAGCCCCAGCATTTT. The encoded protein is CASNVGGGYQPQHF.

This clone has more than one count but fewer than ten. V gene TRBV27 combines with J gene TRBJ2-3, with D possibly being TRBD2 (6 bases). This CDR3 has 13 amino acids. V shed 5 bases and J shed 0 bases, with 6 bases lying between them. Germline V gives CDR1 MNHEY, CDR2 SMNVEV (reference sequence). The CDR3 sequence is CASSSGSTDTQYF. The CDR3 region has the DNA TGTGCCAGCAGTAGCGGGAGCACAGATACGCAGTATTTT.

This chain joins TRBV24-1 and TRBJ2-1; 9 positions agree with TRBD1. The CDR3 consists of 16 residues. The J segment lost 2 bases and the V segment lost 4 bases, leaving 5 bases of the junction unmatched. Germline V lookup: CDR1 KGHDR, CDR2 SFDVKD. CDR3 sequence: CATSDPQGAAYNEQFF. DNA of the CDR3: TGTGCCACCAGTGACCCACAGGGGGCGGCCTACAATGAGCAGTTCTTC.